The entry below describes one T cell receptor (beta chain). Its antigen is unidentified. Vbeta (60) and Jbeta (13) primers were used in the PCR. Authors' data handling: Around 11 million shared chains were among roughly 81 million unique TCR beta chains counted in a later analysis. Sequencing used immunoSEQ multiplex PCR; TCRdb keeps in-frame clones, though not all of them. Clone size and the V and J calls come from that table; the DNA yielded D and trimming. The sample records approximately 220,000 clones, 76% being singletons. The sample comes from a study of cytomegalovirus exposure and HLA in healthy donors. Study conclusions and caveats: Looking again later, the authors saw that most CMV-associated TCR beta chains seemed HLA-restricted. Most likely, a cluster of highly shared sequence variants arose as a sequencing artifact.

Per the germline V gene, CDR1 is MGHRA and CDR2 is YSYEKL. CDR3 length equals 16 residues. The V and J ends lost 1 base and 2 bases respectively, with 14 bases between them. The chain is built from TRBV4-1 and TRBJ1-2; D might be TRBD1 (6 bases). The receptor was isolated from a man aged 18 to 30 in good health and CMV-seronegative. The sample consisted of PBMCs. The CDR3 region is CASSQGGGWENYGYTF. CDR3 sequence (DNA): TGCGCCAGCAGCCAAGGGGGGGGCTGGGAAAACTATGGCTACACCTTC.